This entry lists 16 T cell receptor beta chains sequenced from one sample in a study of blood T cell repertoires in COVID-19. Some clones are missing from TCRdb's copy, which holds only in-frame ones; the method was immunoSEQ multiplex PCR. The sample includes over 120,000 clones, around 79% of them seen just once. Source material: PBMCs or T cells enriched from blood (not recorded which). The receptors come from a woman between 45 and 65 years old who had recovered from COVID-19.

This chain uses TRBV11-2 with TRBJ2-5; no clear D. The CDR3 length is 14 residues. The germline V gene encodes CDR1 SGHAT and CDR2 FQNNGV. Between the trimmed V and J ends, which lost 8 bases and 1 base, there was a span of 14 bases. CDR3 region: CASGSLEVQETQYF. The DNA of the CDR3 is TGTGCCAGCGGTTCTCTAGAGGTCCAAGAGACCCAGTACTTC.

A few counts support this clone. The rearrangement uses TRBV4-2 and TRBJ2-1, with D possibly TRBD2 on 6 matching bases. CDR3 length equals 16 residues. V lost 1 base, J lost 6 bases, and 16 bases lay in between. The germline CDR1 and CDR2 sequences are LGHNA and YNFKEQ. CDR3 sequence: CASSQGSPGVTNEQFF. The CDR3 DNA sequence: TGTGCCAGCAGCCAAGGTAGCCCGGGAGTAACCAATGAGCAGTTCTTC.

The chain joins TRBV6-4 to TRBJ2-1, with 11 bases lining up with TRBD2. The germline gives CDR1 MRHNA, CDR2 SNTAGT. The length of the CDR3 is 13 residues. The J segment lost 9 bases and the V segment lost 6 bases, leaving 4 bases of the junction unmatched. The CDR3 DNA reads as TGTGCCAGCAGCACTAGCGGGAGTACTGAGCAGTTCTTC. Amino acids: CASSTSGSTEQFF.

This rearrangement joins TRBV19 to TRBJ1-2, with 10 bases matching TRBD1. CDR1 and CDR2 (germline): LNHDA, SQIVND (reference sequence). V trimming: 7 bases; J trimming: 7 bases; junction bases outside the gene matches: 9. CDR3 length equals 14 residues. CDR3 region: CASTTPGQGPGYTF. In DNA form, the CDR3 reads TGTGCCAGTACCACACCGGGACAGGGGCCTGGCTACACCTTC.

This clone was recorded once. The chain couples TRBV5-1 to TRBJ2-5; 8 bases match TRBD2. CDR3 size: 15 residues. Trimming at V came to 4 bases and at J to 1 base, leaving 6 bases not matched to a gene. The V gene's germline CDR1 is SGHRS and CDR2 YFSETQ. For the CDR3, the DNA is TGCGCCAGCAGCCCAACCACTAGCGGCCAAGAGACCCAGTACTTC. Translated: CASSPTTSGQETQYF.

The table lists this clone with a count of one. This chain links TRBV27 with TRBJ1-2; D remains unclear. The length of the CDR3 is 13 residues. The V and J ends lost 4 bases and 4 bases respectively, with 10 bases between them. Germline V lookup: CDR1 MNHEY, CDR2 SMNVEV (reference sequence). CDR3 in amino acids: CASSSTLGYGYTF. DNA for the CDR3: TGTGCCAGCAGTTCGACCCTAGGCTATGGCTACACCTTC.

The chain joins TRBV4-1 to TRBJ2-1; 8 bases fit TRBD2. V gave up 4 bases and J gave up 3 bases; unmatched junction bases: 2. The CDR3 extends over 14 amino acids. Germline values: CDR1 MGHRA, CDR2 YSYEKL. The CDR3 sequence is CASSLAGGYNEQFF. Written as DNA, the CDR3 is TGCGCCAGCAGCCTGGCGGGGGGCTACAATGAGCAGTTCTTC.

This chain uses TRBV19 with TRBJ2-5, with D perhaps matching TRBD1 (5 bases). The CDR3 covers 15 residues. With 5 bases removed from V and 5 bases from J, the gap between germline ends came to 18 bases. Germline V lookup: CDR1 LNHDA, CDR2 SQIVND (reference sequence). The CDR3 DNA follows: TGTGCCAGTAGTTGGGGTCAGGGCCTTGGGGAGACCCAGTACTTC. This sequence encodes CASSWGQGLGETQYF. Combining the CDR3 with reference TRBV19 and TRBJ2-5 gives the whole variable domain DGGITQSPKYLFRKEGQNVTLSCEQNLNHDAMYWYRQDPGQGLRLIYYSQIVNDFQKGDIAEGYSVSREKKESFPLTVTSAQKNPTAFYLCASSWGQGLGETQYFGPGTRLLVL.

The CDR3: CAISEHEGAQYF. As DNA, the CDR3 is TGTGCCATCAGTGAGCATGAAGGGGCCCAGTACTTC. V and J are TRBV10-3 and TRBJ2-5, with a possible D match to TRBD1 (5 bases). Trimming removed 2 bases at V and 9 bases at J, with 10 bases between. The CDR3 covers 12 residues. The germline CDR1 and CDR2 sequences are ENHRY and SYGVKD.

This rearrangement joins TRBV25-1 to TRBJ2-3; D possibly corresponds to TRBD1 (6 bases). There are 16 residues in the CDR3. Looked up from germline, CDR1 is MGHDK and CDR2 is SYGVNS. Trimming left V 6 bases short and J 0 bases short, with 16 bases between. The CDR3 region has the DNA TGTGCCAGCAGCGACCCGACAGGACCGAGCACAGATACGCAGTATTTT. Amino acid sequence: CASSDPTGPSTDTQYF.

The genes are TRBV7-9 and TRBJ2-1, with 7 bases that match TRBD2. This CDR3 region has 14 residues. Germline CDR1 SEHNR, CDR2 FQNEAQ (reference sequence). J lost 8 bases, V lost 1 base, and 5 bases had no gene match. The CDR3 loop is CASSLVVREDEQFF. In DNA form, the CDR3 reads TGTGCCAGCAGCTTAGTGGTACGGGAGGATGAGCAGTTCTTC.

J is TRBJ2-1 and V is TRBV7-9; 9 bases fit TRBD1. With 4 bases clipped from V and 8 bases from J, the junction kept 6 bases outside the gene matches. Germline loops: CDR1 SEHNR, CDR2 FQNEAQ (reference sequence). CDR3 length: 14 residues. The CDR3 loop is CASSSGTGFYEQFF. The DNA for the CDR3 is TGTGCCAGCAGCTCCGGGACAGGGTTCTATGAGCAGTTCTTC.

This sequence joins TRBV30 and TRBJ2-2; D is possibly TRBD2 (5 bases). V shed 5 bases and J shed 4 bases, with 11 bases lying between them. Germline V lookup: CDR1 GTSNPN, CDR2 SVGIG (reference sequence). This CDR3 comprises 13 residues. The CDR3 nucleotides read TGTGCCTGGGCGAGGGAATTCACCGGGGAGCTGTTTTTT. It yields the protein CAWAREFTGELFF.

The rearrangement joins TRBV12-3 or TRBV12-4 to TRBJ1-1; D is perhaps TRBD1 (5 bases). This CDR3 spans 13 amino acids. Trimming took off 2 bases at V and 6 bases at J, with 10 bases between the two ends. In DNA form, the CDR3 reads TGTGCCAGCAGTTTAAGGACACTCTCTGAAGCTTTCTTT. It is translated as CASSLRTLSEAFF.

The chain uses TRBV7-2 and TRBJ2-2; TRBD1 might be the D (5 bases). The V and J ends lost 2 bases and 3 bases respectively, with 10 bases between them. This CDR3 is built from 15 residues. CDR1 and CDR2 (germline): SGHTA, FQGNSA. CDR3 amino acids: CASSLKGPYTGELFF. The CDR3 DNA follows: TGTGCCAGCAGCTTAAAGGGGCCTTACACCGGGGAGCTGTTTTTT. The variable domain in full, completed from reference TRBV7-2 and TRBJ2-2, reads GAGVSQSPSNKVTEKGKDVELRCDPISGHTALYWYRQSLGQGLEFLIYFQGNSAPDKSGLPSDRFSAERTGGSVSTLTIQRTQQEDSAVYLCASSLKGPYTGELFFGEGSRLTVL.

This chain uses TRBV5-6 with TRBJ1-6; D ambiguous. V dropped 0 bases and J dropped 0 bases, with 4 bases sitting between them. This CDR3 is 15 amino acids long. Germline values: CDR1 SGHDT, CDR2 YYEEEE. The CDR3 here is CASSLGSSYNSPLHF. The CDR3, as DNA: TGTGCCAGCAGCTTGGGTAGCTCCTATAATTCACCCCTCCACTTT.